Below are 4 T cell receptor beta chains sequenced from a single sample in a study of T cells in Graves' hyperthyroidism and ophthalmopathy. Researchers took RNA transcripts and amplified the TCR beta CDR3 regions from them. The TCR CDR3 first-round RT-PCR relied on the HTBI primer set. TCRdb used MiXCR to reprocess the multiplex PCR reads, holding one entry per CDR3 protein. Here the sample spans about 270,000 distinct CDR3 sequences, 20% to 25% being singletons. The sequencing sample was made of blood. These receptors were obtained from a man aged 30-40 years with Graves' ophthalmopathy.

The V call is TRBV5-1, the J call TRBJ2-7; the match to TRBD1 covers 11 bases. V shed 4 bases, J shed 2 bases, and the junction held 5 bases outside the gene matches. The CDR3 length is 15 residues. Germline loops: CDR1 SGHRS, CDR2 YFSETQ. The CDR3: CASSAGTGGTYEQYF. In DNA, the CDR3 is TGCGCCAGCAGCGCCGGGACAGGGGGAACCTACGAGCAGTACTTC.

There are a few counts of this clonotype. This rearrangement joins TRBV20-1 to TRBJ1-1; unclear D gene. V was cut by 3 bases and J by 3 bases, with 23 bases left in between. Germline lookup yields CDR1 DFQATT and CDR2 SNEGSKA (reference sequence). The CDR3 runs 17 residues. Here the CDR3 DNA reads TGCAGTGCTAGGGGTCCGTCGGAGGGTAAAGGGCACACTGAAGCTTTCTTT. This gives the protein CSARGPSEGKGHTEAFF.

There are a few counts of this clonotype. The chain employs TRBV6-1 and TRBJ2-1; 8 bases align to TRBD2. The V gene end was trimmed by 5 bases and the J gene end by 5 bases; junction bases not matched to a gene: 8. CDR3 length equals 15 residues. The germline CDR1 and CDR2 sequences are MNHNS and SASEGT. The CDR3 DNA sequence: TGTGCCAGCAGTCGCGGGACTAGTAGGGACAATGAGCAGTTCTTC. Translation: CASSRGTSRDNEQFF.

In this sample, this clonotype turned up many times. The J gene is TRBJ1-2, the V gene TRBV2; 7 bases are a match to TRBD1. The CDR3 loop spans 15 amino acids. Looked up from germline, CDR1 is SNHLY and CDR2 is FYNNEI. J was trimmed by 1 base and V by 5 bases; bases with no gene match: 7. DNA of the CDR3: TGTGCCAGCAGTAGACAGGGTAGGGGTAACTATGGCTACACCTTC. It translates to CASSRQGRGNYGYTF.